Listed below are T cell receptor beta chains from one sample, sequenced in a study of cytomegalovirus exposure and HLA in healthy donors. Data came from immunoSEQ multiplex PCR; TCRdb stores just in-frame clones and leaves some out. The table shows 130,000 to 150,000 clones, with around 78% occurring only once. Sequenced sample: PBMCs. The receptors derive from a woman younger than 35 in good health and CMV-seropositive. The CDR3 runs from the conserved cysteine through the conserved F or W. D genes are given only for firm matches. Size is omitted from some rows. Given values are once, few, many or a class for expanded clones.

TGTGCCAGCAGTCCGGACAGGGACCTCTACGAGCAGTACTTC	CASSPDRDLYEQYF	TRBD1	TRBV2	TRBJ2-7	NA
TGTGCCAGCAGCCCGTGGGGCGACACTGAAGCTTTCTTT	CASSPWGDTEAFF	NA	TRBV6-6	TRBJ1-1	few
TGTGCCAGCAGAAGACAGGGATTGAACACTGAAGCTTTCTTT	CASRRQGLNTEAFF	TRBD1	TRBV6-5	TRBJ1-1	NA
TGTGCCAGCAGTTACCGGGACAGGGGGCTTTCACCCCTCCACTTT	CASSYRDRGLSPLHF	TRBD1	TRBV6-5	TRBJ1-6	NA
TGCGCCAGCAGTGGCCCGCAGGGGAGACAGTACACTGAAGCTTTCTTT	CASSGPQGRQYTEAFF	NA	TRBV10-2	TRBJ1-1	NA
TGCGCCAGCAGCTTGGGGACTAGTGGAGAGACCCAGTACTTC	CASSLGTSGETQYF	TRBD2	TRBV5-1	TRBJ2-5	few
TGTGCCAGTAGTATGGGGAGATGGAACACTGAAGCTTTCTTT	CASSMGRWNTEAFF	NA	TRBV19	TRBJ1-1	NA
TGTGCCAGCAGCGTCAGCGGTTTGGCATCTAAAGCTTCCGGGGAGCTGTTTTTT	CASSVSGLASKASGELFF	NA	TRBV9	TRBJ2-2	NA
TGCGCCAGCGGACTTTTAGGTCAGCAGGAGACCCAGTACTTC	CASGLLGQQETQYF	NA	TRBV5-1	TRBJ2-5	NA
TGCGCCAGCAGTCGGGGGACTAGCGTGGCAGATACGCAGTATTTT	CASSRGTSVADTQYF	TRBD2	TRBV10-1	TRBJ2-3	NA
TGTGCCACCAACTCTGCAGGGGGCCACAATGAGCAGTTCTTC	CATNSAGGHNEQFF	TRBD1	TRBV15	TRBJ2-1	few
TGTGCCAGCAGCGAGGGGATTGGTACCAACTATGGCTACACCTTC	CASSEGIGTNYGYTF	NA	TRBV9	TRBJ1-2	few
TGTGCCAGCAGCTGGGAGGGTACAGGCACAGATACGCAGTATTTT	CASSWEGTGTDTQYF	TRBD2	TRBV5-6	TRBJ2-3	NA
TGCGCCAGCAGCCAAGTTGGGGCGGGGGGGCCGAATGAGCAGTTCTTC	CASSQVGAGGPNEQFF	TRBD2	TRBV4-1	TRBJ2-1	NA
TGTGCCAGCGGCCGACAGGGGGCGGTCGGCTACACCTTC	CASGRQGAVGYTF	TRBD1	TRBV27	TRBJ1-2	NA
TGTGCCAGTAGTCGAGCCGGGGGTCCCACCGGGGAGCTGTTTTTT	CASSRAGGPTGELFF	NA	TRBV19	TRBJ2-2	NA
TGTGCCAGCAGTTACTCGAGGTTTGGGACAGGTGAAGCTTTCTTT	CASSYSRFGTGEAFF	TRBD1	TRBV6-6	TRBJ1-1	NA
TGTGCCAGCCGTGGGGACAGGGGATTCGGCTACACCTTC	CASRGDRGFGYTF	TRBD1	TRBV5-6	TRBJ1-2	few
TGTGCCAGCAGCTCGGGACAGTCACTCTCTGGGGCCAACGTCCTGACTTTC	CASSSGQSLSGANVLTF	TRBD1	TRBV7-2	TRBJ2-6	NA
TGCGCCAGCACCTTATCCGAAAGCAGGGGAAGATTGGACTTC	CASTLSESRGRLDF	NA	TRBV5-1	TRBJ2-7	NA
TGTGCCAGTAGTACCGGACAGAGAACGTCTGGAAACACCATATATTTT	CASSTGQRTSGNTIYF	NA	TRBV19	TRBJ1-3	NA
TGTGCCAGCTCACGAGGGACAGAAAACTATGGCTACACCTTC	CASSRGTENYGYTF	TRBD1	TRBV18	TRBJ1-2	NA
TGTGCCAGCAGCTTTAACAGGCCGAGCTCCTATAATTCACCCCTCCACTTT	CASSFNRPSSYNSPLHF	NA	TRBV12-1	TRBJ1-6	NA
TGTGCCGGCCCCGTCTTCCCGGACTACTCCTACGAGCAGTACTTC	CAGPVFPDYSYEQYF	NA	TRBV28	TRBJ2-7	NA
TGTGCCAGCAGTGATAGACTTAACCAGCAGTACTTC	CASSDRLNQQYF	NA	TRBV28	TRBJ2-7	NA
TGTGCCACCTCGGGGGGAAGTCATTGGGATACGCAGTATTTT	CATSGGSHWDTQYF	TRBD2	TRBV28	TRBJ2-3	few
TGTGCCACCAGCGGCCGCCCTTTAGCCAAAAACATTCAGTACTTC	CATSGRPLAKNIQYF	NA	TRBV15	TRBJ2-4	NA
TGTGCCAGCAGCGTAGTTAGCGGGGGGGCGGAGACCCAGTACTTC	CASSVVSGGAETQYF	TRBD2	TRBV9	TRBJ2-5	NA
TGTGCCAGCAGCTTAGTTGCCTCGGAGGAGCAGTACTTC	CASSLVASEEQYF	NA	TRBV7-6	TRBJ2-7	few
TGCGCCAGCAGCCAAGTTCTCGTGACAGGTAGTGGCTACGAGCAGTACTTC	CASSQVLVTGSGYEQYF	NA	TRBV4-1	TRBJ2-7	NA
TGTGCCAGCAGCTTAGAGCCCGCCCGGGACTATGGCTACACCTTC	CASSLEPARDYGYTF	NA	TRBV7-2	TRBJ1-2	NA
TGTGCCAGCAGCTTTACGGACAGGGCGGCAGATACGCAGTATTTT	CASSFTDRAADTQYF	TRBD1	TRBV5-5	TRBJ2-3	NA
TGTGCCATCAGTGAGTCGACGGGTGGTATAGGGGGAGAGACCCAGTACTTC	CAISESTGGIGGETQYF	NA	TRBV10-3	TRBJ2-5	few
TGTGCCAGCAGCAGTGACGGTTCGGGGTCAAACGCAGATACGCAGTATTTT	CASSSDGSGSNADTQYF	NA	TRBV9	TRBJ2-3	NA
TGTGCCAGCAGCTCCCTTCGGTCAGCGGGGGGGCTCAATGAGCAGTTCTTC	CASSSLRSAGGLNEQFF	TRBD2	TRBV7-8	TRBJ2-1	once
TGTGCCAGCAGCTTCACAGGGGGCTATGGCTACACCTTC	CASSFTGGYGYTF	TRBD1	TRBV5-4	TRBJ1-2	NA
TGTGCCAGCAGCTTAGCTATCTCCCCGGGTGGCTACACCTTC	CASSLAISPGGYTF	NA	TRBV7-2	TRBJ1-2	once
TGTGCCAGTAGTCCACCCGGGACAGGGGGATGGGGCAATCAGCCCCAGCATTTT	CASSPPGTGGWGNQPQHF	TRBD1	TRBV19	TRBJ1-5	NA
TGTGCCAGCACCCCCGGGAGCCCGAACACTGAAGCTTTCTTT	CASTPGSPNTEAFF	NA	TRBV6-5	TRBJ1-1	NA
TGTGCCAGCAGCTTATTTTCAGGAAATGAAAAACTGTTTTTT	CASSLFSGNEKLFF	NA	TRBV7-9	TRBJ1-4	NA
TGTGCCAGCAGCTTAGATCAGAACACTGAAGCTTTCTTT	CASSLDQNTEAFF	NA	TRBV7-9	TRBJ1-1	NA
TGTGCCAGCTGGTCACAGGGACTACCTGGAAACACCATATATTTT	CASWSQGLPGNTIYF	NA	TRBV6-6	TRBJ1-3	NA
TGTGCCAGCAGCATAATGGTCAGGGCCGGGAACACTGAAGCTTTCTTT	CASSIMVRAGNTEAFF	NA	TRBV11-2	TRBJ1-1	NA
TGCGCCAGCAGAGGACAGGGATGGAACACTGAAGCTTTCTTT	CASRGQGWNTEAFF	TRBD1	TRBV10-2	TRBJ1-1	NA
TGTGCCAGCAGTCCCCGACAGGGAGGCTATGGCTACACCTTC	CASSPRQGGYGYTF	TRBD1	TRBV2	TRBJ1-2	NA
TGTGCCAGTAGTATTGCCCAGGGGAGCTATGGCTACACCTTC	CASSIAQGSYGYTF	NA	TRBV19	TRBJ1-2	NA
TGTGCCAGTACGGGGGGCAATGAGCAGTTCTTC	CASTGGNEQFF	TRBD2	TRBV6-5	TRBJ2-1	few
TGTGCCAGCAGCTGGGGACAGAACTATGGCTACACCTTC	CASSWGQNYGYTF	TRBD1	TRBV11-2	TRBJ1-2	NA